This T cell receptor beta chain appears in the sequencing data of a study of shared clonotypes between healthy human individuals. In the case of this clone: Its specificity is unknown.

V was clipped by 6 bases and J by 5 bases; unmatched bases: 11. Germline CDR1 and CDR2: KGHSH and LQKENI. The CDR3 has 16 residues. The method was immunoSEQ multiplex PCR; TCRdb's version includes in-frame clones alone and lacks a portion of them. Among under 850,000 clones listed, approximately 77% were seen once. Study conclusions and caveats: Naive subsets usually exceeded memory subsets in estimated richness.

The sequence came from a young woman in good health. The sample taken for sequencing was memory CD4+ T cells sorted from blood. Stated subset: CD45RA-negative fraction. The chain combines TRBV18 with TRBJ2-3; 10 bases map to TRBD2. DNA of the CDR3: TGTGCCAGCTCCCCCAAGGCAGCGGGAGGGCAAGATACGCAGTATTTT. Amino acids: CASSPKAAGGQDTQYF.